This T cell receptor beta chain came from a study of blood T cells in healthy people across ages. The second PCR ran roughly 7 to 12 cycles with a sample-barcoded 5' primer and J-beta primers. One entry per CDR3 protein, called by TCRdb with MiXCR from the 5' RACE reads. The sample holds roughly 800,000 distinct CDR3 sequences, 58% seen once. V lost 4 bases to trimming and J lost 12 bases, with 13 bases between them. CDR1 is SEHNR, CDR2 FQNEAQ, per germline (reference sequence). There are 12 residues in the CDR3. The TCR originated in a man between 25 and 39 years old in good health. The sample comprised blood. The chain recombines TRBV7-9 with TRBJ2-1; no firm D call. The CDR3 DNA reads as TGTGCCAGCAGCTCGGGCCTTCCGGGGCAGTTCTTC. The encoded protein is CASSSGLPGQFF.